The 5 T cell receptor beta chains below come from one sample, sequenced in a study of read filtering for tumor transcriptome and immune sequencing. Molecular barcoded adaptors covering alpha/delta and beta/gamma chains were used on about 390 ng RNA. TCRdb re-analysed the reads in MiXCR, keeping a single row per CDR3 protein. Of roughly 59,000 distinct CDR3 sequences listed, roughly a fifth are singletons. Sequencing input: a population of CD138-negative cells sorted from bone marrow. Source of these receptors: a donor at least 40 years old with multiple myeloma.

This clonotype appeared many times. The V call is TRBV12-3 or TRBV12-4, the J call TRBJ2-2; a weak D match, TRBD2 (6 bases). Deletions cut 7 bases from V and 0 bases from J, with 9 bases between. This CDR3 is built from 14 residues. The CDR3 region has the DNA TGTGCCAGCAACCGGGGGACGAACACCGGGGAGCTGTTTTTT. Translated, it gives CASNRGTNTGELFF.

There are many counts of this clonotype. The chain carries TRBV28 and TRBJ2-7; 8 bases match TRBD1. Losses at the gene ends were 7 bases for V and 6 bases for J; bases not matched to a gene: 8. The germline V gene encodes CDR1 MDHEN and CDR2 SYDVKM. The CDR3 loop spans 13 amino acids. CDR3: CASTLQGAGEQYF. The CDR3 coding sequence is TGTGCCAGCACCCTCCAGGGGGCGGGCGAGCAGTACTTC.

This rearrangement joins TRBV28 to TRBJ2-1, with 16 bases lining up with TRBD2. Unmatched junction bases numbered 8, after V lost 3 bases and J lost 6 bases. CDR1 and CDR2 (germline): MDHEN, SYDVKM. There are 18 residues in the CDR3. CDR3 DNA sequence: TGTGCCAGCAGTTTTTGTCCCGGGACTAGCGGGAGGGTCAATGAGCAGTTCTTC. It yields the protein CASSFCPGTSGRVNEQFF.

As concerns this clonotype: A read error may produce the germline difference seen at one junction end. The chain combines TRBV6-1 with TRBJ2-1; tentatively, D is TRBD1 or TRBD2 (6 bases each). The germline V gene has CDR1 MNHNS and CDR2 SASEGT. The CDR3 covers 12 residues. This CDR3 is CASSPGAHEQPF. The CDR3 DNA is TGTGCCAGCAGCCCGGGGGCCCATGAGCAGCCCTTC.

This clonotype was detected ten times or more. V is TRBV20-1 and J is TRBJ2-5; 16 bases match TRBD2. J gave up 5 bases and V 5 bases, and 5 bases lay outside the gene matches. There are 15 residues in the CDR3. Germline V gives CDR1 DFQATT, CDR2 SNEGSKA (reference sequence). In DNA, the CDR3 is TGCAGTGCTGGGACTAGCGGGGGGGTCAGGGAGACCCAGTACTTC. It encodes CSAGTSGGVRETQYF.